Given below is one T cell receptor (beta chain) in context. Those who participated ranged in age from roughly 18 to 90 years and resided in about two dozen US areas. For recovered donors of Cohort 3, there were two negative PCRs, clearance, or symptom resolution. These data come from a study of blood T cell repertoires in COVID-19. Study as a whole: PBMCs, B-cell-depleted T cells, or T cells were the source of the cDNA or gDNA that made up the material.

Measured with immunoSEQ multiplex PCR; TCRdb has only the in-frame clones, and not every one. The data hold 490,000 or so clones, with less than 90% observed a single time. This TCR was recovered from a woman in her sixties or seventies who had recovered from COVID-19. Material for sequencing was PBMCs or T cells enriched from blood (not recorded which).

Written as DNA, the CDR3 is TGTGCCATCAGTTTACAAGGACTAGCGGCCTACAACACCGGGGAGCTGTTTTTT. Translating it yields CAISLQGLAAYNTGELFF. The chain couples TRBV10-3 to TRBJ2-2, with 10 bases matching TRBD2. The CDR3 has 18 residues. Germline CDR1 is ENHRY and CDR2 is SYGVKD. V trimming: 5 bases; J trimming: 2 bases; junction bases outside the gene matches: 11.